The rows below give T cell receptor beta chains drawn from one sample of a study of neurological immune-mediated disorders. TCRdb re-analysed the 5' RACE reads in MiXCR, keeping a single row per CDR3 protein. This sample carries approximately 74,000 distinct CDR3 sequences, about 9.5% of them seen once, and the ten largest clones take 1.7%. The sequenced sample was PBMCs. All receptors come from a man aged 45 to 65 in good health. Each CDR3 is given with its conserved first and last residue. The D gene is left open where the match is weak. Clone size is given for some rows only: seen once, a few or many times, or a class if the clone is expanded.

j_gene | abundance | v_gene | d_gene | CDR3nt | CDR3aa
TRBJ1-5 | many | TRBV20-1 | TRBD1 | TGCAGTGCTAAACAGGGGGCGAGCAATCAGCCCCAGCATTTT | CSAKQGASNQPQHF
TRBJ2-3 | many | TRBV7-2 | - | TGTGCCAGCAGCGCGAACACAGATACGCAGTATTTT | CASSANTDTQYF
TRBJ1-6 | many | TRBV15 | - | TGTGCCACCAGCCAGGTTTACGGAAGCTCCTATAATTCACCCCTCCACTTT | CATSQVYGSSYNSPLHF
TRBJ2-7 | many | TRBV5-1 | - | TGCGCCAGCAGCCCGCGACCTCGGCCAAGCTCCTACGAGCAGTACTTC | CASSPRPRPSSYEQYF
TRBJ2-7 | many | TRBV6-2/TRBV6-3 | - | TGTGCCAGCAGTTACTCGGGACTTGTCTACGAGCAGTACTTC | CASSYSGLVYEQYF
TRBJ2-7 | many | TRBV20-1 | - | TGCAGTGCTAGAGATCGGGGGGCAGGTAACGAGCAGTACTTC | CSARDRGAGNEQYF
TRBJ2-3 | many | TRBV5-1 | - | TGCGCCAGCAGCTATCGGTTTTTAACAGATACGCAGTATTTT | CASSYRFLTDTQYF
TRBJ2-3 | many | TRBV6-5 | - | TGTGCCAGCAGTCCACGGACAGATGGAGATACGCAGTATTTT | CASSPRTDGDTQYF
TRBJ2-7 | many | TRBV6-1 | TRBD1 | TGTGCCAGCAGCACAACAGGGGGCTACGAGCAGTACTTC | CASSTTGGYEQYF
TRBJ2-1 | many | TRBV7-2 | - | TGTGCCAGCAGCTTAGGGGCTGGCGGAACCCCGCCCAACTTC | CASSLGAGGTPPNF
TRBJ1-1 | many | TRBV5-1 | - | TGCGCCAGCAGTTCGGACGCTAAACTTGAAGCTTTCTTT | CASSSDAKLEAFF
TRBJ2-7 | many | TRBV7-2 | TRBD1 | TGTGCCAGCAGCCCCGGGACAGGCTTCTCCTACGAGCAGTACTTC | CASSPGTGFSYEQYF
TRBJ1-4 | many | TRBV7-2 | - | TGTGCCAGCAGCTTATGGGCAGGGTCTGAAAAACTGTTTTTT | CASSLWAGSEKLFF
TRBJ2-5 | many | TRBV7-2 | TRBD2 | TGTGCCAGCAGCTTAGGAGGGAGGGGCCAGGAGACCCAGTACTTC | CASSLGGRGQETQYF
TRBJ2-1 | many | TRBV9 | - | TGTGCCAGCAGCGTATCCGGTAACACCTACAATGAGCAGTTCTTC | CASSVSGNTYNEQFF
TRBJ2-7 | many | TRBV5-1 | - | TGCGCCAGCAGCGCTACGGGATCGGGCTACGAGCAGTACTTC | CASSATGSGYEQYF
TRBJ1-6 | many | TRBV28 | - | TGTGCCAGCAGTCCCCAGACCCAGACGGGTTATAATTCACCCCTCCACTTT | CASSPQTQTGYNSPLHF
TRBJ2-2 | many | TRBV5-1 | TRBD1 | TGCGCCAGCAGCTTGACGACAGGGCAAGGGGAGCTGTTTTTT | CASSLTTGQGELFF
TRBJ2-7 | many | TRBV4-1 | TRBD2 | TGCGCCAGCAGCCAGACTAGCGGGAGGTTGTACGAGCAGTACTTC | CASSQTSGRLYEQYF
TRBJ2-1 | many | TRBV29-1 | - | TGCAGCGTTGAATCGCGACAGGTGGTTGAATGGCAGTTCTTC | CSVESRQVVEWQFF
TRBJ2-2 | few | TRBV6-2/TRBV6-3 | TRBD2 | TGTGCCAGCAGTTACCCTAGCCTCGCGGGAGTGATCACCGGGGAGCTGTTTTTT | CASSYPSLAGVITGELFF
TRBJ1-6 | many | TRBV5-1 | TRBD1 | TGCGCCAGCAGTCAAACAGGGGAACGCTCCTATAATTCACCCCTCCACTTT | CASSQTGERSYNSPLHF
TRBJ2-4 | many | TRBV12-3/TRBV12-4 | TRBD2 | TGTGCCAGCACACCGGTAGCGGGACTGGGCGTGGACATTCAGTACTTC | CASTPVAGLGVDIQYF
TRBJ2-3 | many | TRBV20-1 | TRBD2 | TGCAGTGTATGGCGGGGGGGTCTGGGAGATACGCAGTATTTT | CSVWRGGLGDTQYF
TRBJ2-3 | many | TRBV2 | - | TGTGCCAGCAGTCCGCCGGGTACGCAGTATTTT | CASSPPGTQYF
TRBJ2-5 | many | TRBV7-2 | TRBD2 | TGTGCCAGCAGCCCTCGGACTAGCGGCCAAGAGACCCAGTACTTC | CASSPRTSGQETQYF
TRBJ2-7 | many | TRBV11-1 | TRBD1 | TGTGCCAGCAGAATCACCGGGACAGCCCCCCAGCAGTACTTC | CASRITGTAPQQYF
TRBJ2-5 | many | TRBV12-3/TRBV12-4 | TRBD1 | TGTGCCAGCAGTTTATACAGGGGGCTAGAGACCCAGTACTTC | CASSLYRGLETQYF
TRBJ1-5 | many | TRBV7-2 | TRBD1 | TGTGCCAGCAGCTCAGCCGGGACAGAGCAAAATCAGCCCCAGCATTTT | CASSSAGTEQNQPQHF
TRBJ2-7 | few | TRBV2 | - | TGTGCCAGCAGTGAAAGATTCAGAGACGGCGAGCAGTACTTC | CASSERFRDGEQYF
TRBJ2-1 | many | TRBV7-2 | - | TGTGCCAGCAGCTCCCTGGCAGGTTATGTTGAGCAGTTCTTC | CASSSLAGYVEQFF
TRBJ2-7 | many | TRBV28 | TRBD1 | TGTGCCAGCAGTTTCGAGGACAGGTTGGGAGAGCAGTACTTC | CASSFEDRLGEQYF
TRBJ2-7 | - | TRBV6-5 | - | TGTGCCAGCAGTTACTCGGACCCCAGGGACTCCTACGAGCAGTACTTC | CASSYSDPRDSYEQYF
TRBJ1-6 | many | TRBV5-6 | - | TGTGCCAGCAGCAGCTGGGGACCAAATTCACCCCTCCACTTT | CASSSWGPNSPLHF
TRBJ2-1 | many | TRBV29-1 | - | TGCAGCGTTGAAGATGAGGAGCGGCAAACCTACAATGAGCAGTTCTTC | CSVEDEERQTYNEQFF
TRBJ2-5 | many | TRBV10-3 | - | TGTGCCACGTGGGCCGGGTCCACCCTATTTGGGACCCAGTACTTC | CATWAGSTLFGTQYF
TRBJ1-2 | many | TRBV5-6 | - | TGTGCCAGCAGCTTGTTAGATGCTAGGGGGACGTACTATGGCTACACCTTC | CASSLLDARGTYYGYTF
TRBJ2-1 | many | TRBV7-2 | TRBD1 | TGTGCCAGCAGATCTACAGGGGGCTTCAAGAATGAGCAGTTCTTC | CASRSTGGFKNEQFF
TRBJ1-1 | many | TRBV29-1 | - | TGCAGCGTCGCCGAGGGGTTGGCCACTGAAGCTTTCTTT | CSVAEGLATEAFF
TRBJ2-4 | many | TRBV7-2 | - | TGTGCCAGCAGCCCTCCGAGGGGAGGGGGAAACATTCAGTACTTC | CASSPPRGGGNIQYF
TRBJ2-3 | - | TRBV10-3 | - | - | CAISGNGNYEQYFGPGTDTQYF
TRBJ1-1 | many | TRBV16 | TRBD1 | TGTGCCAGCACCCAATCGCAGGACAGGGAATGGACTGAAGCTTTCTTT | CASTQSQDREWTEAFF
TRBJ2-3 | many | TRBV28 | TRBD1 | TGTGCCAGCAGCCCTCAGGGGGCTAGGGATACGCAGTATTTT | CASSPQGARDTQYF
TRBJ2-7 | many | TRBV6-1 | TRBD1 | TGTGCCATAGGACAGGGTACCTACGAGCAGTACTTC | CAIGQGTYEQYF
TRBJ2-1 | many | TRBV7-2 | - | TGTGCCAGCAGCCGTCAAGAGGCGCATGAGCAGTTCTTC | CASSRQEAHEQFF
TRBJ2-4 | many | TRBV20-1 | - | TGCAGTGCTAACCGCCTGGCAGGGCCCTCGAGTCTAGCCAAAAACATTCAGTACTTC | CSANRLAGPSSLAKNIQYF
TRBJ2-3 | - | TRBV7-2 | - | TGTGCCAGCAGCTTAGTCTTCGGCGGTATAGATACGCAGTATTTT | CASSLVFGGIDTQYF
TRBJ2-3 | many | TRBV7-6 | TRBD2 | TGTGCCAGCAGCTTCCTTAGCGGGGGGTTCACAGATACGCAGTATTTT | CASSFLSGGFTDTQYF
TRBJ1-2 | many | TRBV20-1 | - | TGCAGTGCTGAGGACGGTGCCCTTGGCTACACCTTC | CSAEDGALGYTF
TRBJ1-1 | many | TRBV5-1 | - | TGCGCCAGCAGCGTAACATCCGGGACATCGAACACTGAAGCTTTCTTT | CASSVTSGTSNTEAFF
TRBJ2-7 | many | TRBV6-5 | - | TGTGCCAGCAGTTATCGTGGGGACTCAACCTACGAGCAGTACTTC | CASSYRGDSTYEQYF
TRBJ2-3 | many | TRBV3-1 | - | TGTGCCAGCAGCCCGTTTCTGGGCGCGACTGGGAACGGAACAGATACGCAGTATTTT | CASSPFLGATGNGTDTQYF